This TCR beta chain was retrieved from a study of PD-1 blockade in classical Hodgkin lymphoma. Profiling relied on immunoSEQ multiplex PCR, and the TCRdb table lists in-frame clones only, not all of them. This sample has 95,000 to 120,000 clones; roughly nine tenths occur once, and the top ten carry nearly 20%. Study-level results: A significant rise in TCR diversity was seen by C4D1 for CD4+ cells but not for CD8+ cells. Reports described newly diagnosed patients as having lower baseline TCR diversity than healthy donors.

Relapse after autologous stem cell transplantation occurred in every patient, and brentuximab vedotin exposure varied. Best responses were complete response, partial response or progressive disease. Concerning this clone itself: No antigen is known for it.

This material consisted of peripheral blood mononuclear cells (PBMCs), taken before the second cycle of nivolumab. The receptor comes from a human donor with classical Hodgkin lymphoma.

The DNA of the CDR3 is TGTGCCAGCAGCTTGGGGGGGCGGGCTGAAGCTTTCTTT. Translation gives CASSLGGRAEAFF. The V and J genes are TRBV5-4 and TRBJ1-1, with D perhaps matching TRBD1 (6 bases). The CDR3 sequence is 13 residues long. Trimming took off 0 bases at V and 6 bases at J, with 9 bases between the two ends. Per the germline V gene, CDR1 is SGHNT and CDR2 is YYREEE (reference sequence).